This is a list of T cell receptor beta chains from one sample in a study of technical replicates of blood from several donors. TCRdb's table, derived via immunoSEQ multiplex PCR, lists solely in-frame clones and lacks some. Among about 95,000 clones listed, around 95% were seen once. Sample: T cells isolated from PBMCs. All receptors derive from a human donor in good health. Both conserved end residues are part of each CDR3. Each record gives: J gene, V gene, CDR3 protein.

J gene: TRBJ2-3; V gene: TRBV21-1; CDR3 protein: CASSSLNRTGGTDTQYF
J gene: TRBJ1-5; V gene: TRBV5-4; CDR3 protein: CASSLEGGPQHF
J gene: TRBJ2-2; V gene: TRBV5-6; CDR3 protein: CASSLGSGRYTGELFF
J gene: TRBJ2-7; V gene: TRBV9; CDR3 protein: CASSVGGDFAYEQYF
J gene: TRBJ2-3; V gene: TRBV7-3; CDR3 protein: CASSSSRATSTDTQYF
J gene: TRBJ1-2; V gene: TRBV6-5; CDR3 protein: CASSYSLGEASYGYTF
J gene: TRBJ2-3; V gene: TRBV11-3; CDR3 protein: CASSRNPGQSTDTQYF
J gene: TRBJ1-5; V gene: TRBV28; CDR3 protein: CASSFRVHNQPQHF
J gene: TRBJ2-1; V gene: TRBV13; CDR3 protein: CASSLAFNEQFF
J gene: TRBJ2-7; V gene: TRBV5-4; CDR3 protein: CASSSRDSYEQYF
J gene: TRBJ1-3; V gene: TRBV6-1; CDR3 protein: CASSEMARSGNTIYF
J gene: TRBJ1-2; V gene: TRBV27; CDR3 protein: CASSEIPTGNYGYTF
J gene: TRBJ1-1; V gene: TRBV28; CDR3 protein: CASSTGTGREMNTEAFF
J gene: TRBJ2-2; V gene: TRBV7-8; CDR3 protein: CASSRGLAGGTGELFF
J gene: TRBJ1-2; V gene: TRBV25-1; CDR3 protein: CASSELVTYGYTF